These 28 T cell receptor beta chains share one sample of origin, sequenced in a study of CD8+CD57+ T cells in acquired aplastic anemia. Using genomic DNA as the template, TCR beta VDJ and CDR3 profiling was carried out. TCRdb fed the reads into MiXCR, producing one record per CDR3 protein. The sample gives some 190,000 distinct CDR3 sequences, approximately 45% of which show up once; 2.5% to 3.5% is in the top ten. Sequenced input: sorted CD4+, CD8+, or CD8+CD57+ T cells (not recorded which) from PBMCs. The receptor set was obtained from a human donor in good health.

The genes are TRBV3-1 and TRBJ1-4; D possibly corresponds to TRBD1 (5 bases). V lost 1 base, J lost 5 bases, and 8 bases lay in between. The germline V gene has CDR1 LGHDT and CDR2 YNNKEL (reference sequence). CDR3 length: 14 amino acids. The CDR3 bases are TGTGCCAGCAGCCAAGTTCGGGGGAATGAAAAACTGTTTTTT. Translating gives CASSQVRGNEKLFF. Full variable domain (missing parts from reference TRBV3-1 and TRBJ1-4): DTAVSQTPKYLVTQMGNDKSIKCEQNLGHDTMYWYKQDSKKFLKIMFSYNNKELIINETVPNRFSPKSPDKAHLNLHINSLELGDSAVYFCASSQVRGNEKLFFGSGTQLSVL.

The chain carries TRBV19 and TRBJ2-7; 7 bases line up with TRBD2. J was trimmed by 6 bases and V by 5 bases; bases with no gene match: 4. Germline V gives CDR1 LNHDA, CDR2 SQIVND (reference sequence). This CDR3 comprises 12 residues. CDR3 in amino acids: CASSEGGTEQYF. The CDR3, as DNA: TGTGCCAGTAGTGAGGGAGGGACCGAGCAGTACTTC.

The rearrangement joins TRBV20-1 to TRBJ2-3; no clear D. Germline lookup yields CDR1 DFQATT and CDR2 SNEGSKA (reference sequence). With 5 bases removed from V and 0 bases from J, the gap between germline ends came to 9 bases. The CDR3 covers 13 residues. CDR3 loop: CSAAQPSTDTQYF. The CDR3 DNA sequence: TGCAGTGCTGCACAGCCAAGCACAGATACGCAGTATTTT.

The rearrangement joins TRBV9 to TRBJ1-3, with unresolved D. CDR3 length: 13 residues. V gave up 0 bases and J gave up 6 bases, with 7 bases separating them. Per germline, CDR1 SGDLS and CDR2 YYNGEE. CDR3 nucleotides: TGTGCCAGCAGCGTAGACCAGATAAACACCATATATTTT. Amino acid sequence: CASSVDQINTIYF. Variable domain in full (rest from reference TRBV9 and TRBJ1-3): DSGVTQTPKHLITATGQRVTLRCSPRSGDLSVYWYQQSLDQGLQFLIQYYNGEERAKGNILERFSAQQFPDLHSELNLSSLELGDSALYFCASSVDQINTIYFGEGSWLTVV.

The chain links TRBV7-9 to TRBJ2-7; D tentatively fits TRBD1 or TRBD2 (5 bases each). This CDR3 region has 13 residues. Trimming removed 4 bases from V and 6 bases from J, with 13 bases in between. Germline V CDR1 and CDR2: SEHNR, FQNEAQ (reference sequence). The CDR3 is CASSSSGTGEQYF. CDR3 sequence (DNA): TGTGCCAGCAGCTCGAGCGGAACAGGCGAGCAGTACTTC.

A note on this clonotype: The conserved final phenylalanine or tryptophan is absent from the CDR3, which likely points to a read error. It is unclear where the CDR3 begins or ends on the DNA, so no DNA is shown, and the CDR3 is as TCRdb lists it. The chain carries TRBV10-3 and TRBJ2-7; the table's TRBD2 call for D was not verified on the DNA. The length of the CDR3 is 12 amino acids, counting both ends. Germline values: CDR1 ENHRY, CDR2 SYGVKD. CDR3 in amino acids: CAISETGTSGTR.

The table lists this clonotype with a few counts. For the CDR3, the DNA is TGTGCCAGCAGCCAAGTAGCCGGGTCGGGCTACGAGCAGTACTTC. Protein sequence: CASSQVAGSGYEQYF. The chain joins TRBV3-1 to TRBJ2-7; D not certain. CDR1 and CDR2 (germline): LGHDT, YNNKEL (reference sequence). The CDR3 covers 15 residues. V dropped 1 base and J dropped 3 bases, with 13 bases sitting between them.

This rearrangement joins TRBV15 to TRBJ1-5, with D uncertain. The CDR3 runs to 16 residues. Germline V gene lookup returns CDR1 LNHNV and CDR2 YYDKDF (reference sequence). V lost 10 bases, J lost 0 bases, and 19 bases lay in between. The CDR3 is CASSFPGPYSNQPQHF. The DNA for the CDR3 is TGTGCCAGCAGTTTCCCCGGCCCTTATAGCAATCAGCCCCAGCATTTT.

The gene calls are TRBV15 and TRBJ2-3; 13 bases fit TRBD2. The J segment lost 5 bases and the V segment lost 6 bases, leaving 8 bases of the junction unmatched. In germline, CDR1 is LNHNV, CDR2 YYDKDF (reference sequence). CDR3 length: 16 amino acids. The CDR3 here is CATRAPGLAGLDTQYF. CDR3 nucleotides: TGTGCCACCAGGGCTCCGGGACTAGCGGGGCTAGATACGCAGTATTTT. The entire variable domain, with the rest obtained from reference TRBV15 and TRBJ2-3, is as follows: DAMVIQNPRYQVTQFGKPVTLSCSQTLNHNVMYWYQQKSSQAPKLLFHYYDKDFNNEADTPDNFQSRRPNTSFCFLDIRSPGLGDTAMYLCATRAPGLAGLDTQYFGPGTRLTVL.

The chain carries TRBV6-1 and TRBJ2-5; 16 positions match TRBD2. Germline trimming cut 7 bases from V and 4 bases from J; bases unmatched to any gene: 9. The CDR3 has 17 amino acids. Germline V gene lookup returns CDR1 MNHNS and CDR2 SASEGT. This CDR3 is CASNAGTSGRVGETQYF. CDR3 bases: TGTGCCAGCAATGCCGGGACTAGCGGGAGGGTAGGAGAGACCCAGTACTTC.

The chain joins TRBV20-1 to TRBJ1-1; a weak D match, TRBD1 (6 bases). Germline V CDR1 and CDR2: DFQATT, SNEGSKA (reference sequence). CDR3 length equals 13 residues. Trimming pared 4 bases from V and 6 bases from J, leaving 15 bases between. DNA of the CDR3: TGCAGTGCTACCGGAAACAGGGAGGCTGAAGCTTTCTTT. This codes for CSATGNREAEAFF.

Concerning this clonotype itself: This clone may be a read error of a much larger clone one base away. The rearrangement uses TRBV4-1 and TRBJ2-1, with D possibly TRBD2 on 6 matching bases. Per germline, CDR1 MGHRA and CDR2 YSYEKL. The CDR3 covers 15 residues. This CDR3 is CASSQAGSDYNEQSF. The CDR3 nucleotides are TGCGCCAGCAGCCAAGCCGGGAGTGATTACAATGAGCAGTCCTTC.

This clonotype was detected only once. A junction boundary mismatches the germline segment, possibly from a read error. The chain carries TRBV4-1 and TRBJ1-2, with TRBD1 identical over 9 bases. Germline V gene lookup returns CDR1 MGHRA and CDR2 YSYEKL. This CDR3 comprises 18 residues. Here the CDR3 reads CVSSQVGTGQHFTYGYTF. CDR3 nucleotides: TGCGTCAGCAGCCAAGTCGGGACAGGGCAGCATTTCACCTATGGCTACACCTTC.

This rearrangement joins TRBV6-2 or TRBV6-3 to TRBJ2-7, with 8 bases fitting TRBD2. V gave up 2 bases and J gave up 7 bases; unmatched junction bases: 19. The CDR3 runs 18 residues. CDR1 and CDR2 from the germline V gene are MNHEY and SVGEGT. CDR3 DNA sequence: TGTGCCAGCAGTTACGGGGCGGCAACTAGCGGTCACAAAGGGGAGCAGTACTTC. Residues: CASSYGAATSGHKGEQYF.

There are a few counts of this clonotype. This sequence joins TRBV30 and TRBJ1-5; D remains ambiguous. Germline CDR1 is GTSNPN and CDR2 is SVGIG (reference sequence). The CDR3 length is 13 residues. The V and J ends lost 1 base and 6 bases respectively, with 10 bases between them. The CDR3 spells CAWSANSGQPQHF. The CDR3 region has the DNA TGTGCCTGGAGTGCCAATTCGGGTCAGCCCCAGCATTTT.

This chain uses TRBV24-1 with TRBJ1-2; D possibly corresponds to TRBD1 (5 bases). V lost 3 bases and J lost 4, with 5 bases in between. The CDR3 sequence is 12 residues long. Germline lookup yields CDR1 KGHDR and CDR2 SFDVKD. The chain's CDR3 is CATSDGTYGYTF. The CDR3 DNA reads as TGTGCCACCAGTGATGGGACCTATGGCTACACCTTC.

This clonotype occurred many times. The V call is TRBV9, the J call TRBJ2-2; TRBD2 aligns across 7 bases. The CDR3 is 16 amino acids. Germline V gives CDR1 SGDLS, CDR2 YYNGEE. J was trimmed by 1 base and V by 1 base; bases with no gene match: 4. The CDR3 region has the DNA TGTGCCAGCAGCGTAAGCGGGGCCAAGAACACCGGGGAGCTGTTTTTT. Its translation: CASSVSGAKNTGELFF.

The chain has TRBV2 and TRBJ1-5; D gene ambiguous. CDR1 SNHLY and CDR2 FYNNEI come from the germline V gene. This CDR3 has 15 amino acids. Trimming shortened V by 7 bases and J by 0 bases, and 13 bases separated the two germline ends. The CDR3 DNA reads TGTGCCAGCAAGTCTGTAACGGTTAGCAATCAGCCCCAGCATTTT. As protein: CASKSVTVSNQPQHF. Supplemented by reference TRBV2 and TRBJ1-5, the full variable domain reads EPEVTQTPSHQVTQMGQEVILRCVPISNHLYFYWYRQILGQKVEFLVSFYNNEISEKSEIFDDQFSVERPDGSNFTLKIRSTKLEDSAMYFCASKSVTVSNQPQHFGDGTRLSIL.

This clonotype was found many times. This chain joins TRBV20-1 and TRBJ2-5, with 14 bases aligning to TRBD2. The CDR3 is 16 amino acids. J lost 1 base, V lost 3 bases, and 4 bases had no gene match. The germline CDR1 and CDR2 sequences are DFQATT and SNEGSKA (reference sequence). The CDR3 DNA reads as TGCAGTGCTAGTGGGACTAGCGGGAGTTCCCAAGAGACCCAGTACTTC. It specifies CSASGTSGSSQETQYF.

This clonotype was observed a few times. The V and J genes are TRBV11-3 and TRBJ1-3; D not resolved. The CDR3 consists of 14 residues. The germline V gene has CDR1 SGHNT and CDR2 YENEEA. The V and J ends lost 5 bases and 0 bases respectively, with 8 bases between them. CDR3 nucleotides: TGTGCCAGCAGCCAAGAGAGCTCTGGAAACACCATATATTTT. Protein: CASSQESSGNTIYF. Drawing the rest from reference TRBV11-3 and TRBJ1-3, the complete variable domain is EAGVVQSPRYKIIEKKQPVAFWCNPISGHNTLYWYLQNLGQGPELLIRYENEEAVDDSQLPKDRFSAERLKGVDSTLKIQPAELGDSAVYLCASSQESSGNTIYFGEGSWLTVV.

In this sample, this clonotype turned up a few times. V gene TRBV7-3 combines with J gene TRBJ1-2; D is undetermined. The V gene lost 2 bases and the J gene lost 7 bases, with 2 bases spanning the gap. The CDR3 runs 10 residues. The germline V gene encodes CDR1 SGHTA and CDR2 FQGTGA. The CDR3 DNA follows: TGTGCCAGCAGCTTAGGTGGCTACACCTTC. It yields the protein CASSLGGYTF.

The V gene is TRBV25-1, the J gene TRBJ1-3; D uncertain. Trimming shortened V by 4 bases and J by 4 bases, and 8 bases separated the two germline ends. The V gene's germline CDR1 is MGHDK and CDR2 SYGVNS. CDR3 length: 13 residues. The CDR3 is CASSVSTGNTIYF. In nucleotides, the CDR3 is TGTGCCAGCAGTGTCAGCACCGGAAACACCATATATTTT.

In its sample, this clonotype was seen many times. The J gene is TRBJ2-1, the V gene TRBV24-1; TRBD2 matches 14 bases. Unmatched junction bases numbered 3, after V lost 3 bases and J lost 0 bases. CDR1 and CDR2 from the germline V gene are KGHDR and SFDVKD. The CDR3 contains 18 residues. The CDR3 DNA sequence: TGTGCCACCAGTGATCCCGGGACTAGCGGGAGCTCCTACAATGAGCAGTTCTTC. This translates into CATSDPGTSGSSYNEQFF.

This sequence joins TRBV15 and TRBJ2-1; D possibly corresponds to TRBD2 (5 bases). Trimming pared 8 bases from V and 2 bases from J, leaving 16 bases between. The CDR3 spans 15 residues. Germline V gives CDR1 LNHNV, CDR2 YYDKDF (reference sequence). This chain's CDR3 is CATSQPGSPYNEQFF. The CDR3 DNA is TGTGCCACCTCCCAACCGGGGAGCCCCTACAATGAGCAGTTCTTC.

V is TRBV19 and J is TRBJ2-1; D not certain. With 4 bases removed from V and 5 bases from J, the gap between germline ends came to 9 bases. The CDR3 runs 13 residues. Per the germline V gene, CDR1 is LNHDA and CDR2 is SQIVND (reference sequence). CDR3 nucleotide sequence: TGTGCCAGTAGTAACGATTATGACAATGAGCAGTTCTTC. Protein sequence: CASSNDYDNEQFF.

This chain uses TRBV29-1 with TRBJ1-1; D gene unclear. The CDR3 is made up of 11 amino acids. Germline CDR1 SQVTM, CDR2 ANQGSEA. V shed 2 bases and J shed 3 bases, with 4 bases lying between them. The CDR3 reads CSVENHTEAFF. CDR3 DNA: TGCAGCGTTGAAAACCACACTGAAGCTTTCTTT. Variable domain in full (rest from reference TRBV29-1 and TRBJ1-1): SAVISQKPSRDICQRGTSLTIQCQVDSQVTMMFWYRQQPGQSLTLIATANQGSEATYESGFVIDKFPISRPNLTFSTLTVSNMSPEDSSIYLCSVENHTEAFFGQGTRLTVV.

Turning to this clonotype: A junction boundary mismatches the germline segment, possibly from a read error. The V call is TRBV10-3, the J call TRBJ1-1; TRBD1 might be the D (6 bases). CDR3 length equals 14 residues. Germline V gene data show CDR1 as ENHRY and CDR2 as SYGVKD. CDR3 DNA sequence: TGCGCCATCAGTGAGCCGGGGGCAAACACTGAAGCTTTCTTT. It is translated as CAISEPGANTEAFF.

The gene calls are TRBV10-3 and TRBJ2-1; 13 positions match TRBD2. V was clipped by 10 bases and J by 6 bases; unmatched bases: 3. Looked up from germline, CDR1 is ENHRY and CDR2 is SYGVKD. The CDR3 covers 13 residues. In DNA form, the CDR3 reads TGTGCCAGCGGACTAGCGGGGGCCAATGAGCAGTTCTTC. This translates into CASGLAGANEQFF.